The 15 T cell receptor beta chains listed next were all sequenced from one sample in a study of CD8 T cells in Susac syndrome (dated by TCRdb to between 2018 and 2021). Libraries were constructed by the immunoSEQ multiplex PCR assay. RNA was extracted using the RNeasy kit, and roughly 0.5 to 1 microgram was reverse transcribed with random hexamers. The public sequencing data were trimmed at Q25 with fastp and processed into clonotypes with MiXCR by TCRdb, which kept only in-frame beta chains. Each entry merges the rows of one CDR3 protein and shows their most common DNA and genes. This sample comprises just over 150,000 distinct CDR3 sequences, roughly 95% of them detected only once. 0.16% of the sample belongs to the ten largest clones. The sample consisted of CD4+ T cells from PBMCs. The source of these receptors is a human donor with Susac syndrome.

The chain links TRBV29-1 to TRBJ2-7; TRBD1 matches 10 bases. Germline V gives CDR1 SQVTM, CDR2 ANQGSEA. J lost 2 bases, V lost 6 bases, and 4 bases had no gene match. The CDR3 is 13 amino acids. The CDR3 bases are TGCAGCGTGCGACAGGGGGCTGCCTACGAGCAGTACTTC. Translated, it gives CSVRQGAAYEQYF.

The chain combines TRBV15 with TRBJ2-7, with TRBD1 as a possible D gene (5 bases). Trimming took 5 bases from V and 5 from J, leaving 19 bases between them. This CDR3 has 15 amino acids. Germline V lookup: CDR1 LNHNV, CDR2 YYDKDF (reference sequence). CDR3 region: CATSFGRAPSDEQYF. The DNA of the CDR3 is TGTGCCACCAGCTTCGGCAGGGCCCCGTCGGACGAGCAGTACTTC.

The rearrangement joins TRBV20-1 to TRBJ2-5; perhaps TRBD1 as D (6 bases). CDR1 is DFQATT, CDR2 SNEGSKA, per germline (reference sequence). The V end lost 2 bases, the J end lost 7 bases, and 14 bases lay between the germline ends. The CDR3 sequence is 13 residues long. The CDR3 spells CSARPAKGGTQYF. The DNA of the CDR3 is TGCAGTGCTAGACCGGCGAAAGGGGGGACCCAGTACTTC.

The rearrangement joins TRBV19 to TRBJ2-3; 10 nucleotides line up with TRBD2. CDR1 is LNHDA and CDR2 is SQIVND in the germline V gene (reference sequence). J lost 0 bases, V lost 8 bases, and 2 bases had no gene match. This CDR3 contains 14 residues. This chain's CDR3 is CASRTSGSTDTQYF. The CDR3 bases are TGTGCCAGTCGGACTAGCGGAAGCACAGATACGCAGTATTTT.

The V and J genes are TRBV4-3 and TRBJ2-5; 10 bases line up with TRBD1. Germline assignment: CDR1 LGHNA and CDR2 YSLEER. This CDR3 has 15 residues. The trim removed 3 bases at V and 4 bases at J, leaving 5 bases unmatched. CDR3 loop: CASSQGQGSGETQYF. In DNA form, the CDR3 reads TGCGCCAGCAGCCAGGGACAGGGGTCGGGAGAGACCCAGTACTTC.

The gene calls are TRBV29-1 and TRBJ2-2; D may be TRBD2 (5 bases). CDR3 length equals 14 residues. Trimming took 6 bases from V and 2 from J, leaving 13 bases between them. Germline CDR1 is SQVTM and CDR2 is ANQGSEA. The CDR3 coding sequence is TGCAGCGTCACCGGACTGACCAACACCGGGGAGCTGTTTTTT. Translating it yields CSVTGLTNTGELFF.

V and J are TRBV25-1 and TRBJ2-1; D remains unclear. V shed 5 bases and J shed 1 base, with 12 bases lying between them. In germline, CDR1 is MGHDK, CDR2 SYGVNS. CDR3 length: 15 residues. The CDR3 sequence is CASSPSLISYNEQFF. The CDR3 coding sequence is TGTGCCAGCAGTCCTTCACTAATTTCCTACAATGAGCAGTTCTTC.

In this sample, this clonotype turned up once. V is TRBV20-1 and J is TRBJ1-4; D unclear. Germline lookup yields CDR1 DFQATT and CDR2 SNEGSKA (reference sequence). The CDR3 length is 14 residues. The V end lost 0 bases, the J end lost 6 bases, and 11 bases lay between the germline ends. The CDR3, as DNA: TGCAGTGCTAGAGATAGTCAGTCTTATGAAAAACTGTTTTTT. It specifies CSARDSQSYEKLFF.

The J gene is TRBJ2-7, the V gene TRBV25-1; weak D call: TRBD2 (7 bases). Trimming cost V 3 bases and J 5 bases, with 14 bases left between them. The germline V gene has CDR1 MGHDK and CDR2 SYGVNS. The CDR3 is made up of 14 amino acids. CDR3 loop: CASSEAGALDEQYF. In nucleotides, the CDR3 is TGTGCCAGCAGTGAGGCGGGGGCGCTGGACGAGCAGTACTTC.

This clonotype turned up a few times. The chain links TRBV3-1 to TRBJ1-2, with D possibly matching TRBD1 (5 bases). Germline CDR1 LGHDT, CDR2 YNNKEL (reference sequence). V lost 0 bases and J 2 bases, leaving 10 bases between the germline ends. This CDR3 contains 15 residues. The DNA of the CDR3 is TGTGCCAGCAGCCAAGATCAGGGACGGAACTATGGCTACACCTTC. It translates to CASSQDQGRNYGYTF. Using reference TRBV3-1 and TRBJ1-2 for the parts outside the CDR3, the full variable domain is DTAVSQTPKYLVTQMGNDKSIKCEQNLGHDTMYWYKQDSKKFLKIMFSYNNKELIINETVPNRFSPKSPDKAHLNLHINSLELGDSAVYFCASSQDQGRNYGYTFGSGTRLTVV.

V usage is TRBV29-1 and J usage is TRBJ2-4, with D possibly matching TRBD2 (7 bases). Germline V gene data show CDR1 as SQVTM and CDR2 as ANQGSEA. The length of the CDR3 is 12 residues. The V and J ends lost 4 bases and 8 bases respectively, with 12 bases between them. The CDR3 DNA reads TGCAGCGTTGGGGGGGGCGCGGACATTCAGTACTTC. Translated, it gives CSVGGGADIQYF.

This clonotype was counted a single time. This chain's CDR3 is CASKSAGGNTEAFF. CDR3 nucleotide sequence: TGCGCCAGCAAATCGGCAGGGGGTAACACTGAAGCTTTCTTT. The V call is TRBV5-1, the J call TRBJ1-1; 7 bases are shared with TRBD1. This CDR3 is built from 14 residues. With V trimmed by 6 bases and J by 2 bases, 7 bases remained unmatched. The germline gives CDR1 SGHRS, CDR2 YFSETQ.

This rearrangement joins TRBV25-1 to TRBJ2-7, with D possibly matching TRBD2 (5 bases). Trimming shortened V by 4 bases and J by 7 bases, and 14 bases separated the two germline ends. CDR1 and CDR2 (germline): MGHDK, SYGVNS. CDR3 length equals 13 residues. In DNA, the CDR3 is TGTGCCAGCAGTGGGACTCCTCCTGTAGAGCAGTACTTC. Its translation is CASSGTPPVEQYF.

V is TRBV7-9 and J is TRBJ2-1; possibly TRBD1 or TRBD2 for D (5 bases each). CDR3 length equals 14 residues. Trimming left V 4 bases short and J 9 bases short, with 16 bases between. Germline V gives CDR1 SEHNR, CDR2 FQNEAQ (reference sequence). The CDR3 here is CASSSRGRPREQFF. CDR3 coding DNA: TGTGCCAGCAGCTCCCGGGGCCGACCGCGTGAGCAGTTCTTC.

The chain combines TRBV6-2 or TRBV6-3 with TRBJ1-4; D is perhaps TRBD1 (6 bases). The length of the CDR3 is 15 residues. The germline gives CDR1 MNHEY, CDR2 SVGEGT. Between the trimmed V and J ends, which lost 8 bases and 0 bases, there was a span of 13 bases. CDR3: CASQNRAATNEKLFF. CDR3 DNA sequence: TGTGCCAGCCAAAACAGGGCCGCAACTAATGAAAAACTGTTTTTT.